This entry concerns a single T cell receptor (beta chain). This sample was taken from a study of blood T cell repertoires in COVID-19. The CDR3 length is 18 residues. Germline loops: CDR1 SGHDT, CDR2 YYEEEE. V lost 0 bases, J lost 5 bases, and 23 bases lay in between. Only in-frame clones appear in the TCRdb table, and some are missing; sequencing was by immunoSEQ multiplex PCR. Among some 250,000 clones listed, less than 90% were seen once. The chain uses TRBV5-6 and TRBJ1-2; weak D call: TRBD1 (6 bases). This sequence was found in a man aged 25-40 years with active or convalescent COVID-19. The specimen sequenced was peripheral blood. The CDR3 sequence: CASSLGPRLSGGRYGYTF. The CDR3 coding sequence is TGTGCCAGCAGCTTGGGACCTAGGCTGAGCGGGGGCAGGTATGGCTACACCTTC.